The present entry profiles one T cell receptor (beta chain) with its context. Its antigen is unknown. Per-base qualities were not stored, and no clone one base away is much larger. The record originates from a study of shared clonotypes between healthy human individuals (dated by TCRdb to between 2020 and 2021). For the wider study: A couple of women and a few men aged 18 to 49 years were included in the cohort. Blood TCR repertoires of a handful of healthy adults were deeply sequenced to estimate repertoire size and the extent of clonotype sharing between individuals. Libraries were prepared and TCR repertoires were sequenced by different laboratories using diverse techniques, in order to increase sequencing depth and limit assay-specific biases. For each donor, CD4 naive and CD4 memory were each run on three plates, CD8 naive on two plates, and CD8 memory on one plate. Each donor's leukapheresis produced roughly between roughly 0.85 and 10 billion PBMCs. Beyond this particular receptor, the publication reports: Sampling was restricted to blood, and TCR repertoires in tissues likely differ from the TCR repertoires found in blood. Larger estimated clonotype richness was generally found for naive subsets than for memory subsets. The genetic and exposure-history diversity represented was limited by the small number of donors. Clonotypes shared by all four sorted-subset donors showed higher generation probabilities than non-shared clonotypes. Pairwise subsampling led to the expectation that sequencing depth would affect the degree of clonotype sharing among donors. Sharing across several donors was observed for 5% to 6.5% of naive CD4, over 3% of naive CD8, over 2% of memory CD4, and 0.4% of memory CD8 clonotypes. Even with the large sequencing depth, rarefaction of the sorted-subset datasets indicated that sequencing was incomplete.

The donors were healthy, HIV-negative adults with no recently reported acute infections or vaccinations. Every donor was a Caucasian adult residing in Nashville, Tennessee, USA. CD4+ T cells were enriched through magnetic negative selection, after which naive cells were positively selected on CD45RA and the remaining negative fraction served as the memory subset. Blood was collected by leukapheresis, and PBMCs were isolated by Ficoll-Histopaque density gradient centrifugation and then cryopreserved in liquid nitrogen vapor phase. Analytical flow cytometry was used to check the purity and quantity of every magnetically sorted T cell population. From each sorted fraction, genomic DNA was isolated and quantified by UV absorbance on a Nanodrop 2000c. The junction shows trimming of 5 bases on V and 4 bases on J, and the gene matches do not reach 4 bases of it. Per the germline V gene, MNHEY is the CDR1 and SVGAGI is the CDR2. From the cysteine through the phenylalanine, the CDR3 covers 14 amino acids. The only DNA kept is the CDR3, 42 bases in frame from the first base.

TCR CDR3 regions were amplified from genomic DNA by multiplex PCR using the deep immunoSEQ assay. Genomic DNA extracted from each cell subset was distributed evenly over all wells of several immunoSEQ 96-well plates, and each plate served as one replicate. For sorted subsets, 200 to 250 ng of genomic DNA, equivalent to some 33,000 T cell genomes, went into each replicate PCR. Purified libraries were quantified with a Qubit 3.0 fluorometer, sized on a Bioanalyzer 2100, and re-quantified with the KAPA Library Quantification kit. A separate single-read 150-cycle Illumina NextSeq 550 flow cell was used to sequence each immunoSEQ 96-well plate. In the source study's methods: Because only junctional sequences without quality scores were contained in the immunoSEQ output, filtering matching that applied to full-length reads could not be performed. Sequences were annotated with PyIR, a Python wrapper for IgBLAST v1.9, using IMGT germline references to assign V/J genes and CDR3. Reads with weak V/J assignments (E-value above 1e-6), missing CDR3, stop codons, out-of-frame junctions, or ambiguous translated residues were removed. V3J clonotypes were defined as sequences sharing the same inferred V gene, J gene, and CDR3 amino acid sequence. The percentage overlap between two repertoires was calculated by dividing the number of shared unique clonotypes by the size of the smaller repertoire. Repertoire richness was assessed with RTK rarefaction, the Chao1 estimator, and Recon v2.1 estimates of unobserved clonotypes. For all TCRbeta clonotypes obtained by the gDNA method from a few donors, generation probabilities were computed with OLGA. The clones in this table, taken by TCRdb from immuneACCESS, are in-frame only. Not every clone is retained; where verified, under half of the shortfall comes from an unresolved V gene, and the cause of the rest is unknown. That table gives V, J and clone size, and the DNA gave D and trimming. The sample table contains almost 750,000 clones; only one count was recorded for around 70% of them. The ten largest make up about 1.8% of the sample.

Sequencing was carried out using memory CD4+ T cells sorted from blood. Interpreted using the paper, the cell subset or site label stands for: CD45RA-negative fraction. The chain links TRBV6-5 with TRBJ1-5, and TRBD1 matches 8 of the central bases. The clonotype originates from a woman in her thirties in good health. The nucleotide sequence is TGTGCCAGCAGTCCTCAGGGGGCTAATCAGCCCCAGCATTTT. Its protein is CASSPQGANQPQHF.